This T cell receptor (beta chain) was documented in a study of T cells in Graves' hyperthyroidism and ophthalmopathy. V lost 5 bases to trimming and J lost 0 bases, with 11 bases between them. The CDR3 has 15 amino acids. In germline, CDR1 is SGHAT, CDR2 FQNNGV. This clonotype has more than one count but fewer than ten. The investigators amplified TCR beta CDR3 regions from RNA transcripts. RT-PCR in the first round (using the HTBI primer set) targeted the TCR CDR3. TCRdb passed the multiplex PCR reads through MiXCR, listing each CDR3 protein once. The profile shows about 620,000 distinct CDR3 sequences, 15% to 20% of them singletons. Exclusion criteria comprised uncontrolled infection, other autoimmune disease, pregnancy or lactation.

The sample consisted of blood. The chain joins TRBV11-2 to TRBJ1-3, with a possible D match to TRBD1 (5 bases). The clonotype comes from a woman aged 25 to 39 with Graves' hyperthyroidism. The DNA of the CDR3 is TGTGCCAGCAGCCGACAGACTACCTCTGGAAACACCATATATTTT. Protein: CASSRQTTSGNTIYF.